This entry lists 5 T cell receptor beta chains sequenced from one sample in a study of blood T cell repertoires in COVID-19. Assay used: immunoSEQ multiplex PCR; TCRdb lists only in-frame clones, some missing. The sample includes hundreds of thousands of clones, about 91% seen only once; the top ten take 8.9%. The specimen was PBMCs or T cells enriched from blood (not recorded which). These receptors originate from a woman between 18 and 30 years old who had recovered from COVID-19.

In this sample, this clone turned up once. The chain carries TRBV9 and TRBJ2-7, with 7 bases lining up with TRBD1. The CDR3 contains 18 residues. V was pared by 4 bases and J by 5 bases, with 21 bases of the junction left unmatched. Germline V gives CDR1 SGDLS, CDR2 YYNGEE. The CDR3 is CASSHDSGGRDSPDEQYF. CDR3 DNA: TGTGCCAGCAGCCACGATAGTGGGGGTCGGGACAGCCCTGACGAGCAGTACTTC. The full variable domain, in which reference TRBV9 and TRBJ2-7 provide the parts outside the CDR3, is DSGVTQTPKHLITATGQRVTLRCSPRSGDLSVYWYQQSLDQGLQFLIQYYNGEERAKGNILERFSAQQFPDLHSELNLSSLELGDSALYFCASSHDSGGRDSPDEQYFGPGTRLTVT.

This chain connects TRBV19 to TRBJ2-3, with a weak D call TRBD2 (6 bases). Germline CDR1 and CDR2: LNHDA and SQIVND (reference sequence). The ends were cut back, 7 bases at V and 2 bases at J, with 13 bases in the middle. The CDR3 length is 14 residues. CDR3 sequence (DNA): TGTGCCAGTACGGAGGGAGCATACACAGATACGCAGTATTTT. It specifies CASTEGAYTDTQYF.

This clone was seen once. The chain links TRBV19 to TRBJ2-2; possibly TRBD2 for D (6 bases). This CDR3 has 16 amino acids. Germline V gene sequence: CDR1 LNHDA, CDR2 SQIVND (reference sequence). Trimming removed 4 bases from V and 0 bases from J, with 12 bases in between. CDR3 sequence reads: CASSRIGGSNTGELFF. The CDR3 DNA reads TGTGCCAGTAGTAGAATTGGGGGGTCGAACACCGGGGAGCTGTTTTTT.

The chain has TRBV27 and TRBJ1-1; D perhaps matches TRBD1 (6 bases). The germline gives CDR1 MNHEY, CDR2 SMNVEV (reference sequence). The germline V and J ends were trimmed by 9 bases and 1 base, with 15 bases remaining between them. This CDR3 region has 14 residues. CDR3 coding DNA: TGTGCCAGTACACAGGGCACGTGGAACACTGAAGCTTTCTTT. Amino acids: CASTQGTWNTEAFF.

The gene calls are TRBV6-2 or TRBV6-3 and TRBJ1-2; possible D gene TRBD1, 6 bases. The CDR3 runs 13 residues. V gave up 0 bases and J gave up 4 bases, with 6 bases separating them. The germline V gene has CDR1 MNHEY and CDR2 SVGEGT. CDR3 nucleotide sequence: TGTGCCAGCAGTTACTCGGACAGCTATGGCTACACCTTC. This gives the protein CASSYSDSYGYTF.